This T cell receptor beta chain was recovered during a study of T cells in Graves' hyperthyroidism and ophthalmopathy. Study-wide results and limits: Using 13 V-J features, a model discriminated ophthalmopathy from stable hyperthyroidism.

There were TCR beta CDR3 regions amplified from RNA transcripts. First-round RT-PCR targeting the TCR CDR3 was performed with the HTBI primer set. TCRdb processed the multiplex PCR reads anew with MiXCR; each CDR3 protein has one entry. The sample lists hundreds of thousands of distinct CDR3 sequences, 12% to 15% seen once, with 10% in the top ten. Ten or more counts support this clonotype. What it binds is unknown. The V and J ends lost 7 bases and 3 bases respectively, with 16 bases between them. Germline assignment: CDR1 DFQATT and CDR2 SNEGSKA (reference sequence). The CDR3 is 13 residues long. An absence of ophthalmopathy progression within 18 months meant stable Graves' hyperthyroidism. Orbital computed tomography and thyroid ultrasound, together with serum TRAb and thyroxine and clinical symptoms, were used for diagnoses. A roughly 9.7 ml volume of fresh peripheral blood provided the PBMCs.

The chain has TRBV20-1 and TRBJ2-7; no clear D gene. The sequencing input was blood. The sequence was collected from a woman aged 18-35 years with Graves' hyperthyroidism. The CDR3 reads CSGLPDAHYEQYF. The CDR3 DNA sequence: TGCAGTGGACTGCCCGACGCACACTACGAGCAGTACTTC.